The present T cell receptor beta chain was sequenced within a study of type 1 and type 2 diabetes patients. Study-level background: Donors were type 1 diabetes, type 2 diabetes, or nondiabetic controls. T cells were magnetically sorted from PBMCs as CD4+ or CD8+ subsets. Across the study, 15 million to 20 million paired-end reads were produced. Study-level results: Groups were not age- or gender-matched, which may bias interpretation.

CDR3 length equals 13 residues. Trimming pared 7 bases from V and 1 base from J, leaving 11 bases between. Germline V CDR1 and CDR2: SNHLY, FYNNEI. A word on this clonotype: What it recognizes is unknown.

Amplification started from genomic DNA. Multiplex PCR with 30 forward and 13 reverse primers amplified the TCR beta CDR3. TCRdb re-called the multiplex PCR reads with MiXCR, one entry per CDR3 protein. In the table there are some 250,000 distinct CDR3 sequences, 47% of which are singletons. The source is a man younger than 35 with type 2 diabetes. V and J are TRBV2 and TRBJ2-7; maybe TRBD2 (5 bases). What was sequenced was peripheral blood mononuclear cells (PBMCs). CDR3 sequence reads: CASTAGGSYEQYF. The DNA of the CDR3 is TGTGCCAGCACCGCGGGTGGGTCCTACGAGCAGTACTTC.